This T cell receptor (beta chain) was identified in a study of metastatic and nonmetastatic thyroid tumors. Study-wide background: Where malignant and benign thyroid patients were concerned, repertoires were compared across blood and tumor or nodule tissue.

No treatment of any kind had been given to any patient before thyroid surgery. General study results and limits: Compared with benign nodules, malignant thyroid tumors were reported to have significantly higher TCR beta diversity in both blood and tumor.

Notes on this clone: Its target is not known.

The germline V gene encodes CDR1 LGHDT and CDR2 YNNKEL (reference sequence). V dropped 1 base and J dropped 10 bases, with 14 bases sitting between them. The CDR3 is made up of 15 amino acids. Original analysis: The study took CDR3 differences across clinicopathological groups and made a distant-metastasis classifier for papillary thyroid cancer from them. From the PCR reads, TCRdb re-called clones with MiXCR. V and J calls and clone size were set by TCRdb, not the authors. The sample contains around 17,000 clones, less than 30% of which appear only once. The sample comprised adjacent normal tissue. The chain joins TRBV3-1 to TRBJ1-6, with TRBD1 as a possible D gene (6 bases). This clonotype was sampled from a female donor with papillary thyroid cancer or a benign thyroid nodule (not recorded which). Some clones in this sample may be carry-over from other donors' samples. CDR3 nucleotides: TGTGCCAGCAGCCAAGTACTGGGGGCCGGGTCACCCCTCCACTTT. Translating gives CASSQVLGAGSPLHF.